This TCR beta chain originates from a study of cytomegalovirus exposure and HLA in healthy donors. Study conclusions and caveats: Researchers counted 180 or so TCR beta chains as cytomegalovirus-associated. An analysis that was carried out later associated about 17,000 TCR beta sequences with HLA alleles at 0.05 false discovery rate.

This clone was recorded once. The antigen is unknown. CDR1 and CDR2 (germline): MDHEN, SYDVKM. V lost 2 bases to trimming and J lost 4 bases, with 8 bases between them. The CDR3 totals 14 residues. The PCR used 60 Vbeta and 13 Jbeta primers. In the original analysis: As a later analysis found, there were 82 million or so unique TCR beta chains, of which around 9.9 million were shared. Produced via immunoSEQ multiplex PCR; TCRdb's table is partial and in-frame only. V, J and clone size reflect that table, while D and trimming were determined from the DNA. Altogether approximately 120,000 clones are present, over 65% being singletons, with the ten largest covering roughly 3.1%.

The sequencing input was PBMCs. V is TRBV28 and J is TRBJ1-4; D gene uncertain. This clonotype originated in a man aged 25 to 40 in good health and CMV-seronegative. CDR3 sequence (DNA): TGTGCCAGCAGTTTAAGAGATGATAATGAAAAACTGTTTTTT. This encodes CASSLRDDNEKLFF.